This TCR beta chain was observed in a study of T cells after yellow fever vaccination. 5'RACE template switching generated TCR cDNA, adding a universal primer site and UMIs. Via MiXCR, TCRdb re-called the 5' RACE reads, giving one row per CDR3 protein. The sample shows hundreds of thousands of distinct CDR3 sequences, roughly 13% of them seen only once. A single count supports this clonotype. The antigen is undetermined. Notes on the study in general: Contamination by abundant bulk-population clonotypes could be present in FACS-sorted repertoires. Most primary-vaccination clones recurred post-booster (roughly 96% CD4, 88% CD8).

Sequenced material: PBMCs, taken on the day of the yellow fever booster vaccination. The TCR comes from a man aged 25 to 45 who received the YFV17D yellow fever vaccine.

The CDR3 DNA follows: TGTGCCAGCAGTTACTCCTTAAGGGGCCAAGAGACCCAGTACTTC. It yields the protein CASSYSLRGQETQYF. V usage is TRBV6-2 or TRBV6-3 and J usage is TRBJ2-5; D is perhaps TRBD1 (5 bases). Germline loops: CDR1 MNHEY, CDR2 SVGEGT. The CDR3 sequence is 15 residues long. Trimming took 0 bases from V and 1 from J, leaving 9 bases between them.